One and the same sample provided the 14 T cell receptor beta chains below, sequenced in a study of vaccination effects on CD4 cells after COVID-19. Their specific antigens are unknown. Data came from immunoSEQ multiplex PCR; TCRdb stores just in-frame clones and leaves some out. This sample yields around 44,000 clones, of which approximately 82% are seen a single time; 3.6% belongs to the top ten. Cells that had been cultured for roughly eleven days were the source of isolated CD4+ T cells. Between March and December 2020, the person had a SARS-CoV-2 infection that PCR confirmed. Every participant took two doses of the BNT162b2 or mRNA-1273 vaccine. The material was CD4+ T cells from PBMCs cultured without peptide, obtained after COVID-19 vaccination. Source of these receptors: a human donor who had a prior SARS-CoV-2 infection.

This clone was observed once. The V gene is TRBV4-1, the J gene TRBJ2-5; possible D gene TRBD1, 6 bases. The CDR3 runs to 14 residues. The V end lost 1 base, the J end lost 4 bases, and 10 bases lay between the germline ends. Germline CDR1 is MGHRA and CDR2 is YSYEKL. This CDR3 reads CASSQATGSETQYF. DNA for the CDR3: TGCGCCAGCAGCCAAGCGACAGGTTCAGAGACCCAGTACTTC.

This chain joins TRBV7-8 and TRBJ2-7; D gene ambiguous. Germline lookup yields CDR1 SGHVS and CDR2 FQNEAQ. This CDR3 has 14 residues. Trimming shortened V by 5 bases and J by 7 bases, and 18 bases separated the two germline ends. CDR3: CASSPTFLAWEQYF. In DNA, the CDR3 is TGTGCCAGCAGCCCGACCTTCCTTGCATGGGAGCAGTACTTC.

The chain uses TRBV6-4 and TRBJ2-5; perhaps TRBD2 as D (5 bases). The V end was cut by 0 bases, the J end by 3 bases, with 23 bases between. The CDR3 sequence is 19 residues long. From germline, CDR1 is MRHNA and CDR2 SNTAGT. The CDR3 loop is CASSDSSIRWGVGKETQYF. CDR3 coding DNA: TGTGCCAGCAGTGACTCGTCTATTCGCTGGGGAGTGGGGAAAGAGACCCAGTACTTC.

This clone was counted a few times. DNA for the CDR3: TGTGCCTGGAGTTCTTACTCTGGAAACACCATATATTTT. Translation: CAWSSYSGNTIYF. This chain uses TRBV30 with TRBJ1-3, with unresolved D. Trimming stripped 2 bases from V and 0 bases from J, with 5 bases between. The CDR3 runs 13 residues. Germline CDR1 GTSNPN, CDR2 SVGIG (reference sequence).

This clone was seen once. The rearrangement joins TRBV21-1 to TRBJ1-5; TRBD1, the table's D call, lacks a check against the DNA. TRBV21-1 is given as a pseudogene. The length of the CDR3 is 16 residues. In DNA, the CDR3 is TGTGCCAGCAGCCCCCCCGGGACAGGACTCAATCAGCCCCAGCATTTT. This encodes CASSPPGTGLNQPQHF.

This rearrangement joins TRBV5-1 to TRBJ2-5; 12 positions agree with TRBD2. The V and J ends lost 1 base and 4 bases, in that order; junction bases with no gene match: 2. The CDR3 has 15 amino acids. Germline V CDR1 and CDR2: SGHRS, YFSETQ. In DNA, the CDR3 is TGCGCCAGCAGCTTGACTAGCGGGGGGCCAGAGACCCAGTACTTC. This codes for CASSLTSGGPETQYF.

The chain is built from TRBV12-3 or TRBV12-4 and TRBJ1-1; D unclear. This CDR3 spans 13 amino acids. V was clipped by 2 bases and J by 1 base, with 5 bases between them. CDR3 loop: CASSLLENTEAFF. DNA for the CDR3: TGTGCCAGCAGTTTACTAGAGAACACTGAAGCTTTCTTT.

The V and J genes are TRBV7-2 and TRBJ2-3, with a tentative D call TRBD2 (5 bases). Germline V gives CDR1 SGHTA, CDR2 FQGNSA. This CDR3 comprises 13 residues. Trimming shortened V by 5 bases and J by 2 bases, and 8 bases separated the two germline ends. Here the CDR3 DNA reads TGTGCCAGCAGCCTGACTAACACAGATACGCAGTATTTT. Translated, it gives CASSLTNTDTQYF. Full variable domain (missing parts from reference TRBV7-2 and TRBJ2-3): GAGVSQSPSNKVTEKGKDVELRCDPISGHTALYWYRQSLGQGLEFLIYFQGNSAPDKSGLPSDRFSAERTGGSVSTLTIQRTQQEDSAVYLCASSLTNTDTQYFGPGTRLTVL.

The chain carries TRBV7-3 and TRBJ2-3; 9 bases are a match to TRBD2. Per the germline V gene, CDR1 is SGHTA and CDR2 is FQGTGA. V shed 1 base, J shed 3 bases, and the junction held 8 bases outside the gene matches. The CDR3 totals 17 residues. CDR3 bases: TGTGCCAGCAGCTTAAATGGCGGGGGGGTCCCTACAGATACGCAGTATTTT. Its translation: CASSLNGGGVPTDTQYF.

CDR3: CASIKTGGYEQYF. Written as DNA, the CDR3 is TGTGCCAGCATCAAGACAGGGGGGTACGAGCAGTACTTC. The V call is TRBV21-1, the J call TRBJ2-7; the table's D gene call, TRBD1, was not cross checked with the DNA. TRBV21-1 is listed as a pseudogene. The CDR3 length is 13 residues.

The chain uses TRBV5-6 and TRBJ2-2, with TRBD1 matching over 8 bases. This CDR3 has 16 amino acids. Per germline, CDR1 SGHDT and CDR2 YYEEEE. The V segment lost 1 base and the J segment 4 bases; nucleotides outside the gene matches: 6. In nucleotides, the CDR3 is TGTGCCAGCAGCTTGCCAGGGGGCTACGGCACCGGGGAGCTGTTTTTT. Residues: CASSLPGGYGTGELFF.

J is TRBJ1-2 and V is TRBV4-2, with D uncertain. CDR3 length equals 14 residues. Germline V lookup: CDR1 LGHNA, CDR2 YNFKEQ. Trimming removed 1 base from V and 2 bases from J, with 8 bases in between. The DNA of the CDR3 is TGTGCCAGCAGCCAAGGATGGAAAAACTATGGCTACACCTTC. It is translated as CASSQGWKNYGYTF.

As DNA, the CDR3 is TGTGCCAGCAGCCGAAAACTAGCGGGAGAGGGGGAGCAGTACTTC. It yields the protein CASSRKLAGEGEQYF. The chain carries TRBV6-5 and TRBJ2-7, with 11 positions matching TRBD2. The CDR3 spans 15 residues. Germline values: CDR1 MNHEY, CDR2 SVGAGI. V trimming: 6 bases; J trimming: 7 bases; junction bases outside the gene matches: 11.

This sequence joins TRBV13 and TRBJ1-4, with D possibly being TRBD1 (5 bases). Trimming stripped 6 bases from V and 8 bases from J, with 16 bases between. In germline, CDR1 is PRHDT, CDR2 FYEKMQ (reference sequence). This CDR3 is 14 amino acids long. This chain's CDR3 is CASSRTPGREKLFF. CDR3 nucleotides: TGTGCCAGCAGTCGGACCCCGGGACGAGAAAAACTGTTTTTT. Together with reference TRBV13 and TRBJ1-4, the CDR3 gives the full variable domain: AAGVIQSPRHLIKEKRETATLKCYPIPRHDTVYWYQQGPGQDPQFLISFYEKMQSDKGSIPDRFSAQQFSDYHSELNMSSLELGDSALYFCASSRTPGREKLFFGSGTQLSVL.